Listed here are 32 T cell receptor beta chains from one sample, sequenced in a study of PD-1 blockade in classical Hodgkin lymphoma. Described time point: cycle 4 day 1 (C4D1), after less than 7 weeks of nivolumab. Each and every patient relapsed after autologous stem cell transplantation, and patients got differing brentuximab vedotin exposure. The table came from immunoSEQ multiplex PCR; TCRdb's copy has only in-frame clones and leaves some out. The sample records approximately 52,000 clones, about 89% being singletons. The sequencing used peripheral blood mononuclear cells (PBMCs), collected before the fourth cycle of nivolumab. The receptors originated from a human donor with classical Hodgkin lymphoma.

This sequence joins TRBV5-1 and TRBJ2-1; 14 positions match TRBD2. Trimming removed 1 base from V and 10 bases from J; junction bases left unmatched: 7. The length of the CDR3 is 16 residues. Per the germline V gene, CDR1 is SGHRS and CDR2 is YFSETQ. In DNA, the CDR3 is TGCGCCAGCAGCTTGAGCGGACTAGCGGGAGGTGTAGAGCAGTTCTTC. This codes for CASSLSGLAGGVEQFF. The full variable domain, its missing parts supplied by reference TRBV5-1 and TRBJ2-1, is KAGVTQTPRYLIKTRGQQVTLSCSPISGHRSVSWYQQTPGQGLQFLFEYFSETQRNKGNFPGRFSGRQFSNSRSEMNVSTLELGDSALYLCASSLSGLAGGVEQFFGPGTRLTVL.

This clone appeared a few times. V gene TRBV11-2 combines with J gene TRBJ2-5, with 7 bases matching TRBD2. CDR1 is SGHAT and CDR2 is FQNNGV in the germline V gene. This CDR3 spans 16 amino acids. The V and J ends lost 5 bases and 2 bases, in that order; junction bases with no gene match: 11. The CDR3 DNA sequence: TGTGCCAGCAGCCTCTCTAGCGGAGGGAAACAAGAGACCCAGTACTTC. This gives the protein CASSLSSGGKQETQYF.

This chain uses TRBV2 with TRBJ2-2; unclear D gene. The CDR3 is 14 amino acids. The V end lost 6 bases, the J end lost 7 bases, and 15 bases lay between the germline ends. CDR1 SNHLY and CDR2 FYNNEI come from the germline V gene. The CDR3 here is CASRGIASVGELFF. CDR3 DNA sequence: TGTGCCAGCAGGGGAATAGCTTCGGTCGGGGAGCTGTTTTTT.

CDR3 protein: CASSSRGSNQPQHF. Written as DNA, the CDR3 is TGTGCCAGCAGCTCCAGGGGAAGCAATCAGCCCCAGCATTTT. The chain combines TRBV5-4 with TRBJ1-5; D perhaps matches TRBD1 (6 bases). The V end lost 3 bases, the J end lost 1 base, and 8 bases lay between the germline ends. Germline assignment: CDR1 SGHNT and CDR2 YYREEE (reference sequence). The CDR3 sequence is 14 residues long.

The V call is TRBV15, the J call TRBJ2-3, with 8 bases aligning to TRBD2. V lost 0 bases to trimming and J lost 6 bases; unmatched junction nucleotides: 8. Germline CDR1 reads LNHNV; CDR2 reads YYDKDF (reference sequence). The CDR3 loop spans 16 amino acids. CDR3 DNA: TGTGCCACCAGCAGAGATGGTGGGACTAGTGCCGATACGCAGTATTTT. Its protein is CATSRDGGTSADTQYF.

In this sample, this clone turned up a few times. CDR3 nucleotide sequence: TGTGCCAGCAGTTCGCGACTAGCGGGACTATTCACAGATACGCAGTATTTT. Protein: CASSSRLAGLFTDTQYF. The rearrangement uses TRBV27 and TRBJ2-3; TRBD2 matches 11 bases. This CDR3 spans 17 amino acids. The germline CDR1 and CDR2 sequences are MNHEY and SMNVEV (reference sequence). J was trimmed by 2 bases and V by 4 bases; bases with no gene match: 8.

The chain links TRBV2 to TRBJ2-5, with D perhaps TRBD1 (6 bases). This CDR3 is built from 12 residues. The germline CDR1 and CDR2 sequences are SNHLY and FYNNEI. The ends were cut back, 6 bases at V and 4 bases at J, with 9 bases in the middle. CDR3: CASRGRGETQYF. As DNA, the CDR3 is TGTGCCAGCAGGGGCAGGGGAGAGACCCAGTACTTC.

The chain links TRBV11-2 to TRBJ1-2; D is possibly TRBD1 (6 bases). Trimming took 5 bases from V and 8 from J, leaving 21 bases between them. Germline CDR1 is SGHAT and CDR2 is FQNNGV. The CDR3 has 15 residues. CDR3 residues: CASSLVDRRVDGYTF. In DNA form, the CDR3 reads TGTGCCAGCAGCCTAGTCGACAGGAGAGTAGACGGCTACACCTTC.

This chain uses TRBV6-6 with TRBJ2-1; 8 nucleotides line up with TRBD2. This CDR3 contains 12 residues. J was trimmed by 9 bases and V by 2 bases; bases with no gene match: 0. Germline CDR1 is MNHNY and CDR2 is SVGAGI (reference sequence). The CDR3: CASSYAGGEQFF. The CDR3 DNA reads TGTGCCAGCAGTTACGCGGGGGGTGAGCAGTTCTTC.

V and J are TRBV6-5 and TRBJ2-7; TRBD1 aligns across 11 bases. This CDR3 has 14 amino acids. The ends lost 6 bases at V and 3 bases at J; junction bases unmatched: 4. The germline V gene encodes CDR1 MNHEY and CDR2 SVGAGI. The CDR3 loop reads CASSSGTGGYEQYF. The DNA of the CDR3 is TGTGCCAGCAGCTCCGGGACAGGGGGCTACGAGCAGTACTTC.

The gene calls are TRBV27 and TRBJ2-3; the D is unclear. The CDR3 covers 14 residues. Trimming took off 7 bases at V and 2 bases at J, with 13 bases between the two ends. Germline CDR1 and CDR2: MNHEY and SMNVEV (reference sequence). The CDR3 DNA sequence: TGTGCCAGCACCCCCAGGCTTTCCACAGATACGCAGTATTTT. Translated, it gives CASTPRLSTDTQYF.

V gene TRBV6-5 combines with J gene TRBJ1-5, with D possibly matching TRBD1 (6 bases). Germline loops: CDR1 MNHEY, CDR2 SVGAGI. Between the trimmed V and J ends, which lost 6 bases and 0 bases, there was a span of 12 bases. CDR3 length: 15 amino acids. The CDR3 reads CASRTGTYSNQPQHF. CDR3 nucleotides: TGTGCCAGCAGAACCGGGACATATAGCAATCAGCCCCAGCATTTT.

The chain couples TRBV2 to TRBJ2-7; the D gene is possibly TRBD1 (5 bases). Looked up from germline, CDR1 is SNHLY and CDR2 is FYNNEI. This CDR3 contains 13 residues. The V end was cut by 7 bases, the J end by 0 bases, with 10 bases between. CDR3 in DNA: TGTGCCAGCAACAGGCGTTTCTCCTACGAGCAGTACTTC. Protein product: CASNRRFSYEQYF.

The chain combines TRBV7-8 with TRBJ1-4, with no clear D. This CDR3 has 14 residues. Germline V gene data show CDR1 as SGHVS and CDR2 as FQNEAQ. V shed 1 base and J shed 7 bases, with 10 bases lying between them. The CDR3 nucleotides are TGTGCCAGCAGCTTAGTCCCGGTCGGTGAAAAACTGTTTTTT. As protein: CASSLVPVGEKLFF.

The chain carries TRBV25-1 and TRBJ2-3, with 10 bases matching TRBD2. This CDR3 has 14 residues. V gave up 1 base and J gave up 8 bases; unmatched junction bases: 3. The germline CDR1 and CDR2 sequences are MGHDK and SYGVNS. CDR3 sequence (DNA): TGTGCCAGCAGTGAATCTAGCGGGAGAACTACGCAGTATTTT. Translated, it gives CASSESSGRTTQYF.

This clone turned up a few times. The V and J genes are TRBV6-1 and TRBJ2-7; D not certain. Germline values: CDR1 MNHNS, CDR2 SASEGT. Deletions cut 6 bases from V and 1 base from J, with 10 bases between. CDR3 size: 13 residues. CDR3 amino acids: CASSATGSYEQYF. The CDR3 nucleotides are TGTGCCAGCAGCGCGACCGGATCCTACGAGCAGTACTTC.

This sequence joins TRBV6-1 and TRBJ1-4; D is uncertain. CDR3 length: 13 residues. Germline V gene sequence: CDR1 MNHNS, CDR2 SASEGT. V gave up 6 bases and J gave up 8 bases, with 13 bases separating them. The chain's CDR3 is CASRVDSGEKLFF. CDR3 bases: TGTGCCAGCAGAGTAGACTCCGGGGAAAAACTGTTTTTT.

This chain uses TRBV6-5 with TRBJ1-2, with TRBD1 matching over 10 bases. The J segment lost 7 bases and the V segment lost 5 bases, leaving 10 bases of the junction unmatched. The germline V gene has CDR1 MNHEY and CDR2 SVGAGI. The CDR3 has 15 amino acids. The CDR3 protein is CASSTLTGGVGGYTF. The CDR3 region has the DNA TGTGCCAGCAGTACCCTGACAGGGGGCGTAGGTGGCTACACCTTC.

The chain combines TRBV7-9 with TRBJ2-6; tentatively, D is TRBD2 (5 bases). Trimming stripped 3 bases from V and 1 base from J, with 16 bases between. CDR3 length equals 18 residues. CDR1 and CDR2 from the germline V gene are SEHNR and FQNEAQ (reference sequence). CDR3 nucleotides: TGTGCCAGCAGCTTTCCAACACGCTCGGGATCTGGGGCCAACGTCCTGACTTTC. Amino acids: CASSFPTRSGSGANVLTF. The full variable domain, completed using reference TRBV7-9 and TRBJ2-6, is DTGVSQNPRHKITKRGQNVTFRCDPISEHNRLYWYRQTLGQGPEFLTYFQNEAQLEKSRLLSDRFSAERPKGSFSTLEIQRTEQGDSAMYLCASSFPTRSGSGANVLTFGAGSRLTVL.

This clone was seen once. This chain joins TRBV9 and TRBJ2-7, with 7 bases lining up with TRBD1. The germline CDR1 and CDR2 sequences are SGDLS and YYNGEE. CDR3 length equals 13 residues. After removal of 4 bases from V and 2 bases from J, the junction contained 3 bases not matched to a gene. CDR3 sequence (DNA): TGTGCCAGCAGCTCGGGACAGACCTACGAGCAGTACTTC. Residues: CASSSGQTYEQYF.

The chain combines TRBV27 with TRBJ1-4; possibly TRBD1 for D (6 bases). The CDR3 sequence is 13 residues long. From germline, CDR1 is MNHEY and CDR2 SMNVEV (reference sequence). The V end lost 6 bases, the J end lost 8 bases, and 13 bases lay between the germline ends. The CDR3 is CASRQGAREKLFF. The CDR3 DNA reads TGTGCCAGCAGACAGGGAGCACGGGAAAAACTGTTTTTT. Using reference TRBV27 and TRBJ1-4 for the parts outside the CDR3, the full variable domain is EAQVTQNPRYLITVTGKKLTVTCSQNMNHEYMSWYRQDPGLGLRQIYYSMNVEVTDKGDVPEGYKVSRKEKRNFPLILESPSPNQTSLYFCASRQGAREKLFFGSGTQLSVL.

V is TRBV28 and J is TRBJ2-2, with 11 bases matching TRBD2. This CDR3 is built from 17 residues. Per the germline V gene, CDR1 is MDHEN and CDR2 is SYDVKM. V was clipped by 5 bases and J by 1 base; unmatched bases: 6. CDR3 residues: CASSPLAGDQNTGELFF. The CDR3 nucleotides are TGTGCCAGCAGTCCACTAGCGGGAGACCAGAACACCGGGGAGCTGTTTTTT.

Here the CDR3 DNA reads TGTGCCAGCAGTGTATCGAGAGCCTACAATGAGCAGTTCTTC. This translates into CASSVSRAYNEQFF. The V and J genes are TRBV6-1 and TRBJ2-1; D not certain. Trimming took 4 bases from V and 2 from J, leaving 9 bases between them. CDR1 is MNHNS, CDR2 SASEGT, per germline. The CDR3 loop spans 14 amino acids.

The table lists this clone with a few counts. V and J are TRBV28 and TRBJ2-7; 11 nucleotides align to TRBD2. There are 15 residues in the CDR3. V was clipped by 6 bases and J by 6 bases; unmatched bases: 10. Per germline, CDR1 MDHEN and CDR2 SYDVKM. Written as DNA, the CDR3 is TGTGCCAGCAGCATAGCGGGAGGGCCCCTACGCGAGCAGTACTTC. Protein product: CASSIAGGPLREQYF.

The V call is TRBV19, the J call TRBJ2-7; D might be TRBD2 (7 bases). The CDR3 runs to 12 residues. Germline CDR1 LNHDA, CDR2 SQIVND (reference sequence). With 9 bases removed from V and 8 bases from J, the gap between germline ends came to 17 bases. CDR3 in amino acids: CASGEGGGQQYF. The CDR3 DNA sequence: TGTGCCAGCGGGGAGGGGGGAGGACAGCAGTACTTC.

This clone was observed a single time. V and J are TRBV28 and TRBJ2-1; D not resolved. There are 15 residues in the CDR3. V lost 4 bases to trimming and J lost 0 bases, with 10 bases between them. CDR1 and CDR2 from the germline V gene are MDHEN and SYDVKM. CDR3 residues: CASSSPPGSYNEQFF. The CDR3 DNA sequence: TGTGCCAGCAGTTCCCCCCCGGGCTCCTACAATGAGCAGTTCTTC.

This chain uses TRBV5-6 with TRBJ1-1; D is undetermined. V was clipped by 3 bases and J by 1 base, with 13 bases between them. Germline CDR1 and CDR2: SGHDT and YYEEEE. This CDR3 region has 15 residues. This chain's CDR3 is CASSSRYNKNTEAFF. CDR3 nucleotides: TGTGCCAGCAGCTCTAGATACAATAAGAACACTGAAGCTTTCTTT.

This clone was seen just once. The chain joins TRBV13 to TRBJ1-1; D remains ambiguous. In germline, CDR1 is PRHDT, CDR2 FYEKMQ (reference sequence). This CDR3 comprises 15 residues. V lost 2 bases and J lost 2, with 12 bases in between. The CDR3 sequence: CASSLFKGPNTEAFF. The CDR3 region has the DNA TGTGCCAGCAGCTTATTCAAGGGCCCCAACACTGAAGCTTTCTTT.

Points on this clone: This sample includes further DNA sequences coding for the same CDR3. The chain combines TRBV9 with TRBJ2-3; unclear D gene. Trimming cost V 0 bases and J 6 bases, with 5 bases left between them. CDR3 size: 12 residues. The germline gives CDR1 SGDLS, CDR2 YYNGEE. CDR3 bases: TGTGCCAGCAGCGTAGCGGAGGATACGCAGTATTTT. Protein: CASSVAEDTQYF.

The V call is TRBV4-2, the J call TRBJ2-7; no clear D gene. This CDR3 comprises 13 residues. The ends were cut back, 0 bases at V and 7 bases at J, with 10 bases in the middle. CDR1 is LGHNA, CDR2 YNFKEQ, per germline. The CDR3 nucleotides read TGTGCCAGCAGCCAAGACCGGCCCTGGGAGCAGTACTTC. Encoded protein: CASSQDRPWEQYF.

The chain employs TRBV19 and TRBJ2-7; no reliable D call. Germline V lookup: CDR1 LNHDA, CDR2 SQIVND (reference sequence). V was clipped by 0 bases and J by 2 bases, with 11 bases between them. The CDR3 is 15 residues long. CDR3 sequence: CASSIDHGSTYEQYF. CDR3 nucleotide sequence: TGTGCCAGTAGTATAGATCATGGATCAACCTACGAGCAGTACTTC.

The chain is built from TRBV9 and TRBJ2-3, with 7 positions matching TRBD1. Germline loops: CDR1 SGDLS, CDR2 YYNGEE. The CDR3 is 16 amino acids. The ends lost 3 bases at V and 1 base at J; junction bases unmatched: 8. The CDR3 region has the DNA TGTGCCAGCAGCGCAAACCGGGACAGCCGCACAGATACGCAGTATTTT. Translation: CASSANRDSRTDTQYF.